This paragraph reports one T cell receptor (beta chain). Antigen specificity is unknown. This sample was taken from a study of T cell repertoires in cytomegalovirus infection. Study-wide context: Both recently identified HLA-C-restricted and well-studied HLA-B-restricted CMV epitopes were used in the study.

TCRdb processed the reads anew with MiXCR; each CDR3 protein has one entry. The sample carries 450,000 to 550,000 distinct CDR3 sequences, approximately 46% recorded once. Study findings and constraints: Of the TCR beta families, the public ones yielded a cumulative frequency that identified carriers of CMV plus the relevant HLA. HLA-C-restricted CMV clonotypes gave the most frequent clonotype in two of eight donors.

The CDR3 is 15 amino acids. Unmatched junction bases numbered 5, after V lost 5 bases and J lost 7 bases. This sequence originates from a human donor in good health (CMV status not recorded). Some clones in this sample may be carry-over from other donors' samples. The sequencing used cultured PBMCs, collected from culture after CMV antigen stimulation. V and J are TRBV12-3 or TRBV12-4 and TRBJ2-1; 13 positions match TRBD2. CDR3 sequence reads: CASSITSGRANEQFF. As DNA, the CDR3 is TGTGCCAGCAGTATAACTAGCGGGAGGGCAAATGAGCAGTTCTTC.